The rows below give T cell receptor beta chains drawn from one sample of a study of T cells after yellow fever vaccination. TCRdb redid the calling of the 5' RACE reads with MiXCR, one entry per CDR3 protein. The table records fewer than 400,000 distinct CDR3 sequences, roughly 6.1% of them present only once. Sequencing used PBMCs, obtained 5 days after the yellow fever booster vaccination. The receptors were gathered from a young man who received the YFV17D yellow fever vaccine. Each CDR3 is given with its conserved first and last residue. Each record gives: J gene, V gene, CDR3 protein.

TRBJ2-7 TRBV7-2 CASTQDGGPYEQYF
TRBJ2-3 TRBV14 CASSQLAGGPTDTQYF
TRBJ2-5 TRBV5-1 CASSLVDRVQTQYF
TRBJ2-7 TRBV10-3 CAIRAGHSYEQYF
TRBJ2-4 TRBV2 CASSEGGLYIQYF
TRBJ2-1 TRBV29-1 CSARTASYNEQFF
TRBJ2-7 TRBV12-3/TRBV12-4 CASSPRGVREQYF
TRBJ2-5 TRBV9 CASSVATRARQETQYF
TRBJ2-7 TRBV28 CASSRSPDGVGKQYF
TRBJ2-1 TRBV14 CASQQGGTKFF
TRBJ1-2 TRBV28 CASSLESGQGGSYGYTF
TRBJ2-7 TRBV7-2 CASSLDGSSYEQYF
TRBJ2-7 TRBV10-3 CAISARTGGFYEQYF
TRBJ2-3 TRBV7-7 CASSQQGAPTDTQYF
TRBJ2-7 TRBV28 CASRATGGTYEQYF
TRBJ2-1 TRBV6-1 CASSRSSGFSVSYNEQFF
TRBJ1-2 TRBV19 CASNLRDGEYRYTF
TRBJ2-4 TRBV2 CASSGTGIKNIQYF
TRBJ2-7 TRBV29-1 CSVVSAGSYEQYF
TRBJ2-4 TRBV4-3 CASSQDRGGIQYF
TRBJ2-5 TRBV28 CASNPGSLGRETQYF
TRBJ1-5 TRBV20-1 CSATTGVGQPQHF
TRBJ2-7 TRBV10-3 CAIEGTGTSGSFYPYEQYF
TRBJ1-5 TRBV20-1 CSARDPWAGGPQHF
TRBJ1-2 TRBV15 CATSRNTVRTASNYGYTF
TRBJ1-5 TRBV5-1 CASSPEGASRDQPQHF